A single sample is the source of the 24 T cell receptor beta chains below, sequenced in a study of blood T cell repertoires in COVID-19. TCRdb keeps only in-frame clones here, not all; method: immunoSEQ multiplex PCR. This sample has approximately 150,000 clones, with around 90% found just once. The sample comprised peripheral blood. These receptors all stem from a woman between 50 and 59 years old with acute or convalescent COVID-19.

This clone was recorded only once. V usage is TRBV7-9 and J usage is TRBJ1-4; D might be TRBD1 (5 bases). Germline lookup yields CDR1 SEHNR and CDR2 FQNEAQ (reference sequence). The CDR3 has 15 residues. Trimming took off 2 bases at V and 8 bases at J, with 15 bases between the two ends. This chain's CDR3 is CASSLYPEEGEKLFF. CDR3 DNA sequence: TGTGCCAGCAGCTTATATCCGGAGGAGGGGGAAAAACTGTTTTTT.

The chain uses TRBV11-2 and TRBJ2-1; 12 nucleotides match TRBD1. J lost 7 bases, V lost 2 bases, and 15 bases had no gene match. This CDR3 has 19 amino acids. Germline CDR1 and CDR2: SGHAT and FQNNGV. CDR3 sequence reads: CASSLRGQGALPILNEQFF. CDR3 DNA sequence: TGTGCCAGCAGCTTACGGGGACAGGGGGCCCTCCCGATACTTAATGAGCAGTTCTTC.

The chain links TRBV2 to TRBJ1-6, with a tentative D call TRBD1 (5 bases). Germline V gives CDR1 SNHLY, CDR2 FYNNEI. The ends were cut back, 4 bases at V and 6 bases at J, with 13 bases in the middle. The CDR3 extends over 15 amino acids. The CDR3 loop is CASSARAGLNSPLHF. The DNA for the CDR3 is TGTGCCAGCAGTGCTAGGGCAGGGCTTAATTCACCCCTCCACTTT. Variable domain in full (rest from reference TRBV2 and TRBJ1-6): EPEVTQTPSHQVTQMGQEVILRCVPISNHLYFYWYRQILGQKVEFLVSFYNNEISEKSEIFDDQFSVERPDGSNFTLKIRSTKLEDSAMYFCASSARAGLNSPLHFGNGTRLTVT.

The V call is TRBV21-1, the J call TRBJ2-1; TRBD1 reflects the table's D call only, with no check against the DNA. TRBV21-1 represents a pseudogene. CDR3 size: 17 residues. For the CDR3, the DNA is TGTGCCAGCAGCAAAGGACGGCAGGGGAGCTCCTACAATGAGCAGTTCTTC. Protein sequence: CASSKGRQGSSYNEQFF.

CDR3 bases: TGTGCCAGCAGCGATCCGGGACAGGAAGCAACTAATGAAAAACTGTTTTTT. Translated, it gives CASSDPGQEATNEKLFF. This sequence joins TRBV7-9 and TRBJ1-4; TRBD1 agrees at 8 bases. There are 17 residues in the CDR3. Germline lookup yields CDR1 SEHNR and CDR2 FQNEAQ (reference sequence). Trimming at V came to 5 bases and at J to 0 bases, leaving 8 bases not matched to a gene. Drawing the rest from reference TRBV7-9 and TRBJ1-4, the complete variable domain is DTGVSQNPRHKITKRGQNVTFRCDPISEHNRLYWYRQTLGQGPEFLTYFQNEAQLEKSRLLSDRFSAERPKGSFSTLEIQRTEQGDSAMYLCASSDPGQEATNEKLFFGSGTQLSVL.

V and J are TRBV19 and TRBJ1-3, with 10 bases lining up with TRBD1. The J segment lost 11 bases and the V segment lost 4 bases, leaving 8 bases of the junction unmatched. Germline V gene lookup returns CDR1 LNHDA and CDR2 SQIVND (reference sequence). The CDR3 is made up of 14 amino acids. In DNA, the CDR3 is TGTGCCAGTAGTACCGGGACAGGGGTCTCCCCCATATATTTT. This sequence encodes CASSTGTGVSPIYF.

The chain carries TRBV9 and TRBJ2-1; TRBD2 might be the D (5 bases). The CDR3 contains 17 residues. CDR1 SGDLS and CDR2 YYNGEE come from the germline V gene. V lost 4 bases to trimming and J lost 0 bases, with 17 bases between them. DNA of the CDR3: TGTGCCAGCAGCTATTTAGCCATGGGGAGCTCCTACAATGAGCAGTTCTTC. It specifies CASSYLAMGSSYNEQFF.

A single count supports this clone. This chain connects TRBV11-3 to TRBJ2-5; TRBD2 matches at 7 bases. Germline V lookup: CDR1 SGHNT, CDR2 YENEEA. V shed 3 bases and J 5 bases; nucleotides not matched to a gene: 18. The CDR3 loop spans 18 amino acids. The CDR3 sequence: CASSLGWPTGGVLETQYF. The CDR3 DNA reads TGTGCCAGCAGCTTGGGTTGGCCGACGGGGGGAGTACTCGAGACCCAGTACTTC.

V is TRBV7-2 and J is TRBJ1-5; TRBD1 agrees at 9 bases. Per germline, CDR1 SGHTA and CDR2 FQGNSA. CDR3 length: 17 amino acids. J gave up 7 bases and V 5 bases, and 15 bases lay outside the gene matches. This chain's CDR3 is CASSPISGTGLDQPQHF. CDR3 in DNA: TGTGCCAGCAGCCCAATTTCCGGGACAGGGTTAGACCAGCCCCAGCATTTT. The full variable domain, with the rest looked up from reference TRBV7-2 and TRBJ1-5, is GAGVSQSPSNKVTEKGKDVELRCDPISGHTALYWYRQSLGQGLEFLIYFQGNSAPDKSGLPSDRFSAERTGGSVSTLTIQRTQQEDSAVYLCASSPISGTGLDQPQHFGDGTRLSIL.

This chain joins TRBV11-2 and TRBJ1-2, with D possibly being TRBD1 (6 bases). V lost 2 bases to trimming and J lost 3 bases, with 10 bases between them. The CDR3 spans 14 residues. The V gene's germline CDR1 is SGHAT and CDR2 FQNNGV. DNA of the CDR3: TGTGCCAGCAGCTTACCCGGACAGTACTATGGCTACACCTTC. Translating gives CASSLPGQYYGYTF.

The V call is TRBV5-6, the J call TRBJ2-6; possibly TRBD1 for D (6 bases). With 1 base removed from V and 4 bases from J, the gap between germline ends came to 9 bases. The CDR3 is made up of 15 amino acids. CDR1 SGHDT and CDR2 YYEEEE come from the germline V gene. CDR3 residues: CASSLWGRGANVLTF. CDR3 sequence (DNA): TGTGCCAGCAGCTTGTGGGGGCGCGGGGCCAACGTCCTGACTTTC. The complete variable domain, with remaining parts taken from reference TRBV5-6 and TRBJ2-6, reads DAGVTQSPTHLIKTRGQQVTLRCSPKSGHDTVSWYQQALGQGPQFIFQYYEEEERQRGNFPDRFSGHQFPNYSSELNVNALLLGDSALYLCASSLWGRGANVLTFGAGSRLTVL.

This chain joins TRBV19 and TRBJ1-1, with D unclear. The CDR3 consists of 12 residues. Between the trimmed V and J ends, which lost 7 bases and 3 bases, there was a span of 9 bases. Per the germline V gene, CDR1 is LNHDA and CDR2 is SQIVND (reference sequence). Here the CDR3 reads CASKEEYTEAFF. For the CDR3, the DNA is TGTGCCAGTAAGGAGGAGTACACTGAAGCTTTCTTT.

Here the CDR3 DNA reads TGTGCCAGCAGTTATTCAGACAGGGCCGAGGCTTTCTTT. Translating it yields CASSYSDRAEAFF. The V gene is TRBV6-5, the J gene TRBJ1-1; 7 positions match TRBD1. The CDR3 is 13 residues long. J gave up 11 bases and V 3 bases, and 9 bases lay outside the gene matches. Per germline, CDR1 MNHEY and CDR2 SVGAGI.

V gene TRBV5-5 combines with J gene TRBJ2-2; D may be TRBD2 (5 bases). V dropped 2 bases and J dropped 6 bases, with 8 bases sitting between them. The CDR3 totals 13 residues. The germline gives CDR1 SGHKS, CDR2 YYEKEE (reference sequence). Written as DNA, the CDR3 is TGTGCCAGCAGCTTCGGGGTGGCCGGGGAGCTGTTTTTT. Its translation: CASSFGVAGELFF. Full variable domain (remainder filled in from reference TRBV5-5 and TRBJ2-2): DAGVTQSPTHLIKTRGQQVTLRCSPISGHKSVSWYQQVLGQGPQFIFQYYEKEERGRGNFPDRFSARQFPNYSSELNVNALLLGDSALYLCASSFGVAGELFFGEGSRLTVL.

Here the CDR3 reads CSALVVGEAFF. Here the CDR3 DNA reads TGCAGTGCATTGGTAGTTGGTGAAGCTTTCTTT. The genes are TRBV20-1 and TRBJ1-1; D is unresolved. The V end lost 6 bases, the J end lost 7 bases, and 12 bases lay between the germline ends. The CDR3 contains 11 residues. Germline V gene data show CDR1 as DFQATT and CDR2 as SNEGSKA (reference sequence).

This chain connects TRBV7-2 to TRBJ2-5; the D gene is possibly TRBD2 (6 bases). Germline CDR1 and CDR2: SGHTA and FQGNSA. The CDR3 runs 16 residues. Trimming removed 1 base at V and 4 bases at J, with 16 bases between. Here the CDR3 DNA reads TGTGCCAGCAGCTTAGGGTCTAGCGCCCCCTTAGAGACCCAGTACTTC. Translation: CASSLGSSAPLETQYF.

The chain recombines TRBV11-2 with TRBJ1-2; TRBD1 might be the D (5 bases). The V and J ends lost 5 bases and 1 base respectively, with 14 bases between them. CDR1 and CDR2 from the germline V gene are SGHAT and FQNNGV. The CDR3 is 15 residues long. CDR3 loop: CASSLWSDSNYGYTF. For the CDR3, the DNA is TGTGCCAGCAGCCTATGGAGCGACAGTAACTATGGCTACACCTTC.

Only a few counts were recorded for this clone. The V and J genes are TRBV7-2 and TRBJ1-5; tentatively, D is TRBD1 (6 bases). The germline CDR1 and CDR2 sequences are SGHTA and FQGNSA. V lost 1 base, J lost 7 bases, and 8 bases lay in between. This CDR3 has 13 amino acids. The CDR3 nucleotides read TGTGCCAGCAGCTTAGGGGACATGCAGCCCCAGCATTTT. Its protein product is CASSLGDMQPQHF.

This clone was picked up one time. This chain links TRBV6-5 with TRBJ2-7, with D unresolved. The V end was cut by 6 bases, the J end by 6 bases, with 15 bases between. The CDR3 sequence is 13 residues long. Germline V gene data show CDR1 as MNHEY and CDR2 as SVGAGI. Written as DNA, the CDR3 is TGTGCCAGCAGATTATCGACAAACAGCGAGCAGTACTTC. Amino acid sequence: CASRLSTNSEQYF.

This clone was detected a few times. The chain combines TRBV10-2 with TRBJ1-2, with a weak D call TRBD1 (5 bases). V dropped 11 bases and J dropped 7 bases, with 23 bases sitting between them. This CDR3 region has 14 residues. Germline-derived CDR1 and CDR2 are WSHSY and SAAADI. Here the CDR3 reads CARGGGELGGGYTF. CDR3 in DNA: TGCGCCCGCGGCGGGGGGGAACTTGGGGGTGGCTACACCTTC.

The chain uses TRBV30 and TRBJ2-3, with D perhaps TRBD1 (6 bases). Germline loops: CDR1 GTSNPN, CDR2 SVGIG (reference sequence). The V end lost 5 bases, the J end lost 1 base, and 7 bases lay between the germline ends. CDR3 length equals 12 residues. CDR3 DNA sequence: TGTGCCTGGGGGGGCCGCACAGATACGCAGTATTTT. Translated, it gives CAWGGRTDTQYF.

The chain recombines TRBV27 with TRBJ2-1, with TRBD2 matching over 12 bases. This CDR3 is 15 amino acids long. Germline V CDR1 and CDR2: MNHEY, SMNVEV (reference sequence). The trim removed 5 bases at V and 10 bases at J, leaving 9 bases unmatched. CDR3 sequence: CASSPRLAGGEEQFF. CDR3 nucleotide sequence: TGTGCCAGCAGTCCTCGGCTAGCGGGAGGGGAGGAGCAGTTCTTC.

The CDR3 nucleotides read TGTGCCAGCCAACTAGCGGGGGCGTTCGAGCAGTACTTC. Translating gives CASQLAGAFEQYF. The chain has TRBV6-6 and TRBJ2-7; 11 positions match TRBD2. Germline loops: CDR1 MNHNY, CDR2 SVGAGI (reference sequence). V shed 8 bases, J shed 6 bases, and the junction held 6 bases outside the gene matches. The CDR3 runs to 13 residues.

The J gene is TRBJ1-2, the V gene TRBV10-3; the D is unclear. The V gene lost 3 bases and the J gene lost 4 bases, with 12 bases spanning the gap. The CDR3 has 14 residues. Germline CDR1 ENHRY, CDR2 SYGVKD. The CDR3 loop is CAISDGGLSYGYTF. CDR3 DNA sequence: TGTGCCATCAGTGATGGAGGGTTATCCTATGGCTACACCTTC.